This T cell receptor (beta chain) was found in a study of blood T cell repertoires in COVID-19. Across the study: PBMCs, B-cell-depleted T cells, or T cells were the source of the cDNA or gDNA that made up the material.

Clones were sequenced by immunoSEQ multiplex PCR, and TCRdb holds only the in-frame ones, with some missing. The sample consists of over 130,000 clones, 80% to 90% of them appearing once. Material for sequencing was peripheral blood. This receptor was identified in a man between 65 and 80 years old with acute or convalescent COVID-19.

The CDR3 coding sequence is TGCGCCAGCAGCCGCAGGGACACCGGGGAGCTGTTTTTT. This codes for CASSRRDTGELFF. V gene TRBV5-1 combines with J gene TRBJ2-2, with a possible D match to TRBD1 (5 bases). Germline lookup yields CDR1 SGHRS and CDR2 YFSETQ. The CDR3 runs to 13 residues. The V and J ends lost 4 bases and 3 bases respectively, with 7 bases between them.